Listed here is a single T cell receptor (beta chain). No cognate antigen has been identified for it. No base quality information exists; no much larger clone differs at one position. Repertoires were sampled repeatedly over the course of chemoradiotherapy so that clonal expansion in the tumor microenvironment could be followed. The method behind the library was the immunoSEQ multiplex PCR assay. Sourced from immuneACCESS, this table was stored by TCRdb with only in-frame sequences that have V and J called. A share of the clones is absent; for the studies checked, an unresolved V gene accounts for under half, and the remainder has no known explanation. In all, the sample holds 2,000 to 2,500 clones, and 73% of those were seen once. The leading ten clones occupy roughly 34% of the sample. This specimen belongs to a study of chemoradiotherapy in HPV16-positive cancers (dated by TCRdb to between 2021 and 2023). Turning to the overall study: Functional T-cell assays on cells from two HPV16-positive patients defined candidate HPV-specific T-cell clones and common TCR motifs. The study asked whether T-cell immunity against the HPV oncoproteins E6 and E7 changes during chemoradiotherapy and whether it affects survival. The candidate HPV-specific TCRs and motifs were subsequently tracked in TCR repertoires obtained from fewer than 95 patients with HPV-related cancers.

Overall results and qualifications from the work: The functional definition of HPV-specific T cells came from only two HPV16-positive patients, and the survival association was reported for HPV16-positive patients. Expansion of candidate HPV-specific clones and E7-related TCR motifs was observed in the tumor microenvironment during treatment, whereas no such expansion was observed for non-HPV-specific T cells. Improved recurrence-free survival in HPV16-positive patients was associated with expansion of HPV-responsive T cells during chemoradiotherapy.

The clonotype originates from a human donor with HPV-associated anogenital cancer. The specimen was collected from a patient who underwent chemoradiotherapy.

CDR3 region: CASTSAGGSNEKLFF. At the DNA level, the sequence is TGTGCCAGCACCTCCGCGGGGGGGTCTAATGAAAAACTGTTTTTT. Recombination joined TRBV28 with TRBJ1-4, and perhaps TRBD1 as D gene, on 5 matching bases. From the cysteine through the phenylalanine, the CDR3 covers 15 amino acids. Left in the record is the CDR3 DNA by itself, 45 bases read in frame from the first base. V loses 7 bases, J loses 3 bases, and the germline ends lie 15 bases apart. Sequences MDHEN (CDR1) and SYDVKM (CDR2) are obtained from the germline V gene.